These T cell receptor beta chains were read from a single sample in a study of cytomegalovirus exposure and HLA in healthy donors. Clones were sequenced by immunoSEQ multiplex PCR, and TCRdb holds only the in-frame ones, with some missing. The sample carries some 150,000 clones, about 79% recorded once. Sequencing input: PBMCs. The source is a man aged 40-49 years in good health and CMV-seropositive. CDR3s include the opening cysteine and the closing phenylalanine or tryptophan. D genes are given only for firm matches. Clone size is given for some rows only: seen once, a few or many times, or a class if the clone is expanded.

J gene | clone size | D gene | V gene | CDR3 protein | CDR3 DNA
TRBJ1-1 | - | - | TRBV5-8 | CASSDRGRTEAFF | TGTGCCAGCAGCGATAGAGGTCGGACTGAAGCTTTCTTT
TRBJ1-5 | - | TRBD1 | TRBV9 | CASSVGASGTGDQPQHF | TGTGCCAGCAGCGTAGGGGCGTCCGGGACAGGGGATCAGCCCCAGCATTTT
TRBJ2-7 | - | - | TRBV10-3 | CAISDHYEQYF | TGTGCCATCAGTGACCACTACGAGCAGTACTTC
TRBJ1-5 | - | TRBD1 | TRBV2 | CASSEGQGRGQPQHF | TGTGCCAGCAGTGAAGGACAGGGTAGAGGTCAGCCCCAGCATTTT
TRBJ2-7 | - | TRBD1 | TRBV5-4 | CASSQAGQVSYEQYF | TGTGCCAGCAGCCAGGCCGGACAGGTCTCCTACGAGCAGTACTTC
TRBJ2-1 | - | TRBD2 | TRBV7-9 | CASSLWRGRVYNEQFF | TGTGCCAGCAGCTTATGGCGGGGGAGGGTCTACAATGAGCAGTTCTTC
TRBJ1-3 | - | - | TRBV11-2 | CASSLRGGPSAGNTIYF | TGTGCCAGCAGCTTAAGGGGGGGCCCCAGTGCTGGAAACACCATATATTTT
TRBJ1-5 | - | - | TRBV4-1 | CASSPERQGNQPQHF | TGCGCCAGCAGCCCAGAGCGACAGGGCAATCAGCCCCAGCATTTT
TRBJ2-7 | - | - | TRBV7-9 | CASSRDSGEQYF | TGTGCCAGCAGCCGGGACTCCGGCGAGCAGTACTTC
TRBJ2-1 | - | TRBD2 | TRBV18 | CASSPPGREGTNEQFF | TGTGCCAGCTCACCACCGGGGCGGGAGGGAACCAATGAGCAGTTCTTC
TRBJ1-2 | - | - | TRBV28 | CASSPGNYGYTF | TGTGCCAGCAGCCCCGGGAACTATGGCTACACCTTC
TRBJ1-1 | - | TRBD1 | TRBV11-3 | CASSSSYRGMSEAFF | TGTGCCAGCAGCTCAAGCTACAGGGGAATGTCAGAAGCTTTCTTT
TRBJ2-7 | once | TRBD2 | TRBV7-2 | CASSLVRLAGSRGYEQYF | TGTGCCAGCAGCTTAGTGCGGCTAGCGGGGAGTCGGGGCTACGAGCAGTACTTC
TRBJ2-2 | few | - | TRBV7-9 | CASRRSENTGELFF | TGTGCCAGCAGGCGTAGCGAGAACACCGGGGAGCTGTTTTTT
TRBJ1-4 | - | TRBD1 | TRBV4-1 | CASSLGGRGWGNEKLFF | TGCGCCAGCAGCCTGGGAGGCAGGGGGTGGGGTAATGAAAAACTGTTTTTT
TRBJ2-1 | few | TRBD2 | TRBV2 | CASKKLASGNNEQFF | TGTGCCAGCAAAAAACTGGCTAGCGGCAACAATGAGCAGTTCTTC
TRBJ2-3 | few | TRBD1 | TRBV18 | CASQGTGHTDTQYF | TGTGCCAGCCAGGGGACAGGACACACAGATACGCAGTATTTT
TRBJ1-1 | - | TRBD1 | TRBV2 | CASSDPSDRETEAFF | TGTGCCAGCAGTGATCCTTCGGACAGGGAGACTGAAGCTTTCTTT
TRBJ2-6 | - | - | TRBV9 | CASSALSGANVLTF | TGTGCCAGCAGCGCCCTCTCTGGGGCCAACGTCCTGACTTTC
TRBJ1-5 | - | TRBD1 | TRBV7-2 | CASSVAGTGNQPQHF | TGTGCCAGCAGCGTGGCCGGGACAGGCAATCAGCCCCAGCATTTT
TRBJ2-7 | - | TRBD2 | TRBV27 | CASKPAGRFSYEQYF | TGTGCCAGCAAACCCGCCGGGAGGTTCTCCTACGAGCAGTACTTC
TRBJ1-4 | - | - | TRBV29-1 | CSARPGENEKLFF | TGCAGCGCCCGCCCAGGCGAAAATGAAAAACTGTTTTTT
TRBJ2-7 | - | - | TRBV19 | CASRERLGTREQYF | TGTGCCAGTAGAGAGCGACTAGGAACCCGCGAGCAGTACTTC
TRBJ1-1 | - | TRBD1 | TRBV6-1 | CASSETGGVVGTEAFF | TGTGCCAGCAGTGAGACAGGGGGCGTTGTAGGGACTGAGGCTTTCTTT
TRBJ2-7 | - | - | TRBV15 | CATSRDGQGGYEQYF | TGTGCCACCAGCAGAGATGGGCAGGGAGGCTACGAGCAGTACTTC
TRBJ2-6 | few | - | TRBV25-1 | CASSARRSGANGLTF | TGTGCCAGCAGTGCCCGACGCTCTGGGGCCAACGGCCTGACTTTC
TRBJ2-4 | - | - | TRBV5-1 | CASSVSQDSQYF | TGCGCCAGCAGCGTAAGCCAAGACAGTCAGTACTTC
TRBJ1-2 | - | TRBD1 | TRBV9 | CASSGVRQGIGYTF | TGTGCCAGCAGCGGGGTAAGACAGGGGATCGGCTACACCTTC
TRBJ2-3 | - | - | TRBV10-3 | CAISAGRWDTQYF | TGTGCCATCAGTGCCGGTCGTTGGGATACGCAGTATTTT
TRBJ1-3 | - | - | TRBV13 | CASSLDRTGNTIYF | TGTGCCAGCAGCTTAGACAGGACTGGAAACACCATATATTTT
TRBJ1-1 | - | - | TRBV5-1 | CASSLPVREGTEAFF | TGCGCCAGCAGCTTGCCCGTCAGGGAGGGGACTGAAGCTTTCTTT
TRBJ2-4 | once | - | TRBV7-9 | CASSLAEGRPKNSQYF | TGTGCCAGCAGCTTAGCGGAGGGGAGGCCCAAAAACAGTCAGTACTTC
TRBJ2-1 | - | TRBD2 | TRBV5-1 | CASSRDSGNSYNEQFF | TGCGCCAGCAGCAGGGATAGCGGGAACTCCTACAATGAGCAGTTCTTC
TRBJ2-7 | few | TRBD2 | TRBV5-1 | CASSLLASGSYEQYF | TGCGCCAGCAGCTTGTTGGCTAGCGGGAGCTACGAGCAGTACTTC
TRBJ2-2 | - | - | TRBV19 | CASSMGRARDTGELFF | TGTGCCAGTAGTATGGGCAGGGCAAGGGACACCGGGGAGCTGTTTTTT
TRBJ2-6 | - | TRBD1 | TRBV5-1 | CASSLQQGAVSGANVLTF | TGCGCCAGCAGCTTGCAACAGGGGGCGGTATCAGGGGCCAACGTCCTGACTTTC
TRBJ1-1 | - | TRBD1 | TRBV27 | CASQDRGPTEAFF | TGTGCCAGCCAGGACAGGGGGCCCACTGAAGCTTTCTTT
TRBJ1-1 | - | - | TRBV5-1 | CASSIQGNTEAFF | TGCGCCAGCAGCATTCAGGGGAACACTGAAGCTTTCTTT
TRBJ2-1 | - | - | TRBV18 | CASSPNSNNEQFF | TGTGCCAGCTCACCAAACAGCAACAATGAGCAGTTCTTC